Each of the 4 T cell receptor beta chains below was sequenced from the same sample in a study of cytomegalovirus exposure and HLA in healthy donors. Primers: 60 Vbeta forward and 13 Jbeta reverse. Some clones are missing from TCRdb's copy, which holds only in-frame ones; the method was immunoSEQ multiplex PCR. The table has under 200,000 clones, around nine tenths seen once; the top ten hold about 2.1%. The specimen was PBMCs. Receptor source: a woman aged 18 to 35 in good health and CMV-seronegative.

The CDR3 DNA reads as TGTGCCAGCAGTTTCGGTCAGACAGGGGATAATGAAAAACTGTTTTTT. Its protein product is CASSFGQTGDNEKLFF. J is TRBJ1-4 and V is TRBV6-6; 8 bases line up with TRBD1. Germline CDR1 MNHNY, CDR2 SVGAGI (reference sequence). The length of the CDR3 is 16 residues. Trimming at V came to 4 bases and at J to 4 bases, leaving 8 bases not matched to a gene.

The V call is TRBV9, the J call TRBJ2-5, with 8 bases matching TRBD2. The V and J ends lost 4 bases and 5 bases, in that order; junction bases with no gene match: 7. The CDR3 is 14 amino acids. CDR1 is SGDLS and CDR2 is YYNGEE in the germline V gene. CDR3 sequence (DNA): TGTGCCAGCAGCTCCAGCGGGGGAGGGGAGACCCAGTACTTC. Translating gives CASSSSGGGETQYF.

CDR3 loop: CASSPGRDTQYF. In nucleotides, the CDR3 is TGTGCCAGCAGCCCAGGGCGGGATACGCAGTATTTT. This chain connects TRBV7-8 to TRBJ2-3, with D tentatively TRBD1 (5 bases). CDR3 length equals 12 residues. V was shortened by 5 bases and J by 6 bases, with 9 bases between the two germline ends. Germline V gene lookup returns CDR1 SGHVS and CDR2 FQNEAQ.

The chain joins TRBV7-9 to TRBJ2-5; TRBD1 agrees at 8 bases. Germline loops: CDR1 SEHNR, CDR2 FQNEAQ (reference sequence). V was clipped by 3 bases and J by 4 bases; unmatched bases: 7. CDR3 length equals 15 residues. The CDR3 DNA is TGTGCCAGCAGCTTTAGACAGGGGATGGGAGAGACCCAGTACTTC. Its translation is CASSFRQGMGETQYF.